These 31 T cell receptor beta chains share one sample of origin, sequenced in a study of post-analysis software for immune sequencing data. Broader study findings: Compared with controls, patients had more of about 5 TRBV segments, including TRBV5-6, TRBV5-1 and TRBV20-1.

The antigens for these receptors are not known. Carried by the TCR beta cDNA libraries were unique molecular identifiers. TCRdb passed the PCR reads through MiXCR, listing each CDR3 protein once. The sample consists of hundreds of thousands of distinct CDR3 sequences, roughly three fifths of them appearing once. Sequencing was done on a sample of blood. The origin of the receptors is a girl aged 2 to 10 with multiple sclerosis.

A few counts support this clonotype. CDR3 DNA: TGTGCCAGCAGTGAATGTTGGCCCAGGGGGGCCAAAAACATTCAGTACTTC. Translated, it gives CASSECWPRGAKNIQYF. V gene TRBV25-1 combines with J gene TRBJ2-4; 7 nucleotides align to TRBD1. J gave up 1 base and V 1 base, and 7 bases lay outside the gene matches. CDR3 length: 17 amino acids. Per the germline V gene, CDR1 is MGHDK and CDR2 is SYGVNS.

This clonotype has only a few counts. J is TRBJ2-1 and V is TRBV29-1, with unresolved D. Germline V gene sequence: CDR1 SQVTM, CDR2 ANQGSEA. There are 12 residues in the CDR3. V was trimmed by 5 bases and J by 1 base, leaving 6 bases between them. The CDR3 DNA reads TGCAGCGTTTGGCAATCCTACAATGAGCAGTTCTTC. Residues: CSVWQSYNEQFF.

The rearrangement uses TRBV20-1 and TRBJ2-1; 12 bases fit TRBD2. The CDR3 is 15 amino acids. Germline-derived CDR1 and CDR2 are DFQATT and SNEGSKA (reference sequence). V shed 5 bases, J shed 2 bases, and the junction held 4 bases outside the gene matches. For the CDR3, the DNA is TGCAGTGCTGCCCGGACTAGCGGGGCCTACAATGAGCAGTTCTTC. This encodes CSAARTSGAYNEQFF.

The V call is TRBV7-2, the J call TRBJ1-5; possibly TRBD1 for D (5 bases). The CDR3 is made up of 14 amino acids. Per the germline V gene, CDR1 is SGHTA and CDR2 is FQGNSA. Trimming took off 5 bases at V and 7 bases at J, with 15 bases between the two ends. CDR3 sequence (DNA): TGTGCCAGCAGCCGTCGGGACCGAGGGCAGCCCCAGCATTTT. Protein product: CASSRRDRGQPQHF.

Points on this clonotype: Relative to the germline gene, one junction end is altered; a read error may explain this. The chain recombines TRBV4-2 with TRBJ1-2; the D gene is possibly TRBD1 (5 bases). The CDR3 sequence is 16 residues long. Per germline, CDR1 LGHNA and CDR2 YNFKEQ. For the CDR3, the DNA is TGTGCCAGCAGCCAAGTCCGGAGCGGCAGGGACTACGGCTACACCTTC. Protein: CASSQVRSGRDYGYTF.

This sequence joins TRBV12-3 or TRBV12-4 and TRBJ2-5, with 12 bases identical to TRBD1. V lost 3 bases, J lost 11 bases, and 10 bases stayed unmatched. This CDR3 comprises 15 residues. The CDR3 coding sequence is TGTGCCAGCAGTTTCGGGACAGGGGGCTACAATGAGCAGTACTTC. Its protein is CASSFGTGGYNEQYF.

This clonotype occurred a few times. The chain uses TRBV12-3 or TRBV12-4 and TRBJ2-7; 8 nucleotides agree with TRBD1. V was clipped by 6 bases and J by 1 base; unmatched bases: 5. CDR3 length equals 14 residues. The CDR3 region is CASRPTGESYEQYF. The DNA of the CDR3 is TGTGCCAGCAGACCGACAGGGGAGTCCTACGAGCAGTACTTC.

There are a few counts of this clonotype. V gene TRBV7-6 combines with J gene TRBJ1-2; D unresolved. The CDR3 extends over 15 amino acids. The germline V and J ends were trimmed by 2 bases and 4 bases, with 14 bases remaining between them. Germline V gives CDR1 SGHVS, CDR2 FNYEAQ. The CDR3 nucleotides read TGTGCCAGCAGCTTATTCCCCGAGACACCCTATGGCTACACCTTC. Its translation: CASSLFPETPYGYTF.

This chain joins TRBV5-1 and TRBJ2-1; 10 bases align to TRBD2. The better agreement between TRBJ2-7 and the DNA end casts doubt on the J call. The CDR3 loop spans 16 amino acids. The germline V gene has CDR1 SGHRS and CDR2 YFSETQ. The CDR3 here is CASSATSGSPDNEQYF. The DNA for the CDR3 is TGCGCCAGCAGCGCGACTAGCGGGTCTCCGGACAATGAGCAGTACTTC.

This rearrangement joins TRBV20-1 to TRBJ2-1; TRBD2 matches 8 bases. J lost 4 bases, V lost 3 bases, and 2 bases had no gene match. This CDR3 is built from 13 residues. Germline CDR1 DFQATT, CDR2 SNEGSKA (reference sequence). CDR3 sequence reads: CSARPSGYNEQFF. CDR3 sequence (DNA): TGCAGTGCTAGGCCTAGCGGGTACAATGAGCAGTTCTTC.

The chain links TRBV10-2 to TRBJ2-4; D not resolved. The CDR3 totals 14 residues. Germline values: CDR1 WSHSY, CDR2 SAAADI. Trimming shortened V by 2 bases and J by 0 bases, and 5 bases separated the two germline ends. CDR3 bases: TGCGCCAGCAGTGAGGCCCTAGCCAAAAACATTCAGTACTTC. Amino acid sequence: CASSEALAKNIQYF.

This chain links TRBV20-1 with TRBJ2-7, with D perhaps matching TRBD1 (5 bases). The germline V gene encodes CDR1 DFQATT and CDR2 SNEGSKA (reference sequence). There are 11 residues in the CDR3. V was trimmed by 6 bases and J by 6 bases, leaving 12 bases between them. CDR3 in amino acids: CSALDSAEQYF. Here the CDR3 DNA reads TGCAGTGCCCTCGACAGTGCCGAGCAGTACTTC.

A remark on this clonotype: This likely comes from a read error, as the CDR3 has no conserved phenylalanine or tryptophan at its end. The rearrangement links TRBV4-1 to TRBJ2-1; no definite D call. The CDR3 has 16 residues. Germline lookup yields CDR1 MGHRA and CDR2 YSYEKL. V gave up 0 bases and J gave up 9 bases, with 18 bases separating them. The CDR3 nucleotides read TGCGCCAGCAGCCAAGATCGAATCGGGTTTCAAAGTGAGCAGTTCTGC. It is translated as CASSQDRIGFQSEQFC.

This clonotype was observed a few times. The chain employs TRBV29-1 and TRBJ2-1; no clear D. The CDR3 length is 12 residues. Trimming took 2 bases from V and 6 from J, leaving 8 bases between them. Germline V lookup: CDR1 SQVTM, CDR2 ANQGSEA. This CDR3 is CSVEKVGNEQFF. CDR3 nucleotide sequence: TGCAGCGTTGAAAAAGTAGGCAATGAGCAGTTCTTC.

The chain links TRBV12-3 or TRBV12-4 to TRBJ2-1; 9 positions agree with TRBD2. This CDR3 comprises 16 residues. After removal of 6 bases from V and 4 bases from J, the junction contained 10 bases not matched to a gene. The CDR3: CASRPLAGELYNEQFF. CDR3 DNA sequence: TGTGCCAGCAGACCTTTAGCGGGAGAGCTTTACAATGAGCAGTTCTTC.

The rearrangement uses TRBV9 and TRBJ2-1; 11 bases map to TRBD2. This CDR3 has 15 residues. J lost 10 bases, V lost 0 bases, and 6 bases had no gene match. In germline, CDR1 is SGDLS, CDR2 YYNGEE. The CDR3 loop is CASSVVAGGPVEQFF. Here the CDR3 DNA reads TGTGCCAGCAGCGTAGTAGCGGGAGGGCCAGTCGAGCAGTTCTTC. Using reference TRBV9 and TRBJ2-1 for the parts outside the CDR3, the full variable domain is DSGVTQTPKHLITATGQRVTLRCSPRSGDLSVYWYQQSLDQGLQFLIQYYNGEERAKGNILERFSAQQFPDLHSELNLSSLELGDSALYFCASSVVAGGPVEQFFGPGTRLTVL.

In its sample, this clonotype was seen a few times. The CDR3 loop reads CSVFSRGLNYGYTF. DNA of the CDR3: TGCAGCGTTTTTTCGCGGGGGCTTAACTATGGCTACACCTTC. The chain couples TRBV29-1 to TRBJ1-2; D may be TRBD1 (6 bases). The V gene's germline CDR1 is SQVTM and CDR2 ANQGSEA. With 5 bases removed from V and 1 base from J, the gap between germline ends came to 14 bases. The CDR3 covers 14 residues.

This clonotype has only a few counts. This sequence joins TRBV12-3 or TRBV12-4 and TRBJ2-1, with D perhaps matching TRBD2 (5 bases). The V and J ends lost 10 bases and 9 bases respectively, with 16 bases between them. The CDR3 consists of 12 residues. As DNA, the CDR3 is TGTGCCACCACATATGCAGAGGGTGAGCAGTTCTTC. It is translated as CATTYAEGEQFF.

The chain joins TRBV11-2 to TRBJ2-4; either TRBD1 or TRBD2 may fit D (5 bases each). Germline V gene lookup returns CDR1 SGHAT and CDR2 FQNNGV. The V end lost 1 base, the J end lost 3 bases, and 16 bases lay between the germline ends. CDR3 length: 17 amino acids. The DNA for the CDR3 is TGTGCCAGCAGCTTAGGAGCTGGGGGTTTGAGCAAAAACATTCAGTACTTC. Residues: CASSLGAGGLSKNIQYF. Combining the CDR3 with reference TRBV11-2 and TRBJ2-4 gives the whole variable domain EAGVAQSPRYKIIEKRQSVAFWCNPISGHATLYWYQQILGQGPKLLIQFQNNGVVDDSQLPKDRFSAERLKGVDSTLKIQPAKLEDSAVYLCASSLGAGGLSKNIQYFGAGTRLSVL.

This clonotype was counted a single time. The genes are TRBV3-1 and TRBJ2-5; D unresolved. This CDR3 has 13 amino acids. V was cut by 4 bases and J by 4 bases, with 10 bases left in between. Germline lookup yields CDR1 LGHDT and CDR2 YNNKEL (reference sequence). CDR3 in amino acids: CASSRQSGETQYF. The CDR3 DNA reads TGTGCCAGCAGCCGTCAGTCCGGAGAGACCCAGTACTTC.

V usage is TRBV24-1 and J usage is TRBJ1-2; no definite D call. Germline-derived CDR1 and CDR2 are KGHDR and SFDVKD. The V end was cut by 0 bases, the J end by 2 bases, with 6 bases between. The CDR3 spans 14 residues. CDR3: CATSDLLVNYGYTF. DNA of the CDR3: TGTGCCACCAGTGATTTGCTCGTAAACTATGGCTACACCTTC.

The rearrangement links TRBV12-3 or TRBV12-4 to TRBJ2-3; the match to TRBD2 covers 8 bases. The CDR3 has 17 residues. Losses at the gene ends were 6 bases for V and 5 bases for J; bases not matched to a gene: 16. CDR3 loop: CASRAPLGLARVDTQYF. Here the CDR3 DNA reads TGTGCCAGCAGGGCCCCGTTAGGACTAGCTCGGGTAGATACGCAGTATTTT.

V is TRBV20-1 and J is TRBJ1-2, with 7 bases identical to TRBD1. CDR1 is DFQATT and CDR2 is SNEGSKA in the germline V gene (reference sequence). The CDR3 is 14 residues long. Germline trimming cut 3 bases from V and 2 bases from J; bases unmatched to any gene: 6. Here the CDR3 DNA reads TGCAGTGCTAGGGAGAGGGGGCGCAACTATGGCTACACCTTC. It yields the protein CSARERGRNYGYTF.

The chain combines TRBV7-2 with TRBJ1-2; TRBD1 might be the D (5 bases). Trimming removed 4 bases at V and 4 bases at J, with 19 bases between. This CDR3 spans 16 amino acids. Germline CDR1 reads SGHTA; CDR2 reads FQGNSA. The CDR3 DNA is TGTGCCAGCAGCTCAATTAATAAGGGGTTCGGCTATGGCTACACCTTC. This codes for CASSSINKGFGYGYTF.

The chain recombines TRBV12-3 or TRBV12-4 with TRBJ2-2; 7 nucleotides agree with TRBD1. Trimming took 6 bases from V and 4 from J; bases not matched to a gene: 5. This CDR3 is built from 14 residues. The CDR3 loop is CASRRTGVTGELFF. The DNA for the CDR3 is TGTGCCAGCAGGAGGACAGGAGTCACCGGGGAGCTGTTTTTT.

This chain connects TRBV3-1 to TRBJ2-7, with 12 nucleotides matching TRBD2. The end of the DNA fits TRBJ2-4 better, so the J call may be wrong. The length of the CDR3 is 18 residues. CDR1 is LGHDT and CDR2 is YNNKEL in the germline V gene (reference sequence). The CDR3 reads CASSQGGQGLAGWNIQYF. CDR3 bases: TGTGCCAGCAGCCAAGGGGGACAGGGACTAGCGGGTTGGAACATTCAGTACTTC.

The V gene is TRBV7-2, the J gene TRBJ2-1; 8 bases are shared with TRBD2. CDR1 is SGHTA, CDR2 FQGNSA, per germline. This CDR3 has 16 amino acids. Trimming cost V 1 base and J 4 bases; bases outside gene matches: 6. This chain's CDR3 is CASSLGRLAFYNEQFF. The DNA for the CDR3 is TGTGCCAGCAGCTTAGGTAGACTAGCGTTTTACAATGAGCAGTTCTTC.

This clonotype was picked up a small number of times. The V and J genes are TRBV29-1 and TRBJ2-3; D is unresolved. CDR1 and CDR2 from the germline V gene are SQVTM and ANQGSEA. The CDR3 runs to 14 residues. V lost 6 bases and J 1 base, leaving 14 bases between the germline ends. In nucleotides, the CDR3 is TGCAGCGTCGAACAACGGGTAGGCACAGATACGCAGTATTTT. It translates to CSVEQRVGTDTQYF.

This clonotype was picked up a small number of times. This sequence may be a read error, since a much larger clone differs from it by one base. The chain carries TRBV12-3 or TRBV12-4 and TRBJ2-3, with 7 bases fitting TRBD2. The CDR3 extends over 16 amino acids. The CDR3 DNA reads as TGTGCCAGCAGTTTAGATGGGACTACTAGCACAGATGCGCAGTATTTT. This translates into CASSLDGTTSTDAQYF.

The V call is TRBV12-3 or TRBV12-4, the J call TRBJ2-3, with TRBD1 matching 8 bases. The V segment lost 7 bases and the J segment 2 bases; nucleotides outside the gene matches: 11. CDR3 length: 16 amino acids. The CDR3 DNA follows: TGTGCCAGCACCGCCGTGACAGGGGCCTTCACAGATACGCAGTATTTT. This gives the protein CASTAVTGAFTDTQYF.

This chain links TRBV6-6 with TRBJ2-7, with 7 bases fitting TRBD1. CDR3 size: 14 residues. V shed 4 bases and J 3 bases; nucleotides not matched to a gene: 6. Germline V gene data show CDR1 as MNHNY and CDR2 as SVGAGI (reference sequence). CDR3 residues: CASSCMDRSYEQYF. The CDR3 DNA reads TGTGCCAGCAGTTGCATGGACAGGAGCTACGAGCAGTACTTC.